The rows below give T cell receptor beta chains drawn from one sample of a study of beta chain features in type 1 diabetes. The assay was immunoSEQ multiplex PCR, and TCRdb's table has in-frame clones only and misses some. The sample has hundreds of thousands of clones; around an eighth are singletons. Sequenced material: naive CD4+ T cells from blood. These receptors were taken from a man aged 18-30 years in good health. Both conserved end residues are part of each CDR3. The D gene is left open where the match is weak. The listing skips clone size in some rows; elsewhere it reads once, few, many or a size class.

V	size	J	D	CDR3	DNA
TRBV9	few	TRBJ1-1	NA	CASSVQTGVLRSTEAFF	TGTGCCAGCAGCGTACAGACCGGGGTCCTGAGGAGTACTGAAGCTTTCTTT
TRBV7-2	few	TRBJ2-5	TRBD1	CASSVDRVETQYF	TGTGCCAGCAGCGTGGACAGGGTTGAGACCCAGTACTTC
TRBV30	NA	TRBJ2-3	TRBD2	CAWSVLGLAGDTQYF	TGTGCCTGGAGTGTATTGGGACTAGCGGGAGATACGCAGTATTTT
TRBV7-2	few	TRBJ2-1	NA	CASSQPGLPDRKFF	TGTGCCAGCAGCCAGCCGGGACTCCCGGATCGGAAGTTCTTC
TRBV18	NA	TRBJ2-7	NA	CASSDTGPYEQYF	TGTGCCAGCTCAGATACAGGACCCTACGAGCAGTACTTC
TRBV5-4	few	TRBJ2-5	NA	CASSRDASEATQYF	TGTGCCAGCAGCCGGGACGCTAGCGAGGCGACCCAGTACTTC
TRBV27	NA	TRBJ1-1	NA	CASSSPAGSNTEAFF	TGTGCCAGCAGTTCCCCGGCGGGGTCGAACACTGAAGCTTTCTTT
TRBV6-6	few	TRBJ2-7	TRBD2	CASKVDSGVYEQYF	TGTGCCAGCAAGGTTGATAGCGGGGTCTACGAGCAGTACTTC
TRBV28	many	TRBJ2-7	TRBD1	CAVEGQIWDEQYF	TGTGCCGTCGAGGGACAGATCTGGGACGAGCAGTACTTC
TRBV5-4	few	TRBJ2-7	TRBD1	CASSLRQGAFYEQYF	TGTGCCAGCAGCTTGCGGCAGGGGGCTTTCTACGAGCAGTACTTC
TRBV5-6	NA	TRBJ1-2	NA	CASSLVTVAGGGYTF	TGTGCCAGCAGCTTGGTAACAGTCGCCGGTGGTGGCTACACCTTC
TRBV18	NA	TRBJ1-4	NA	CASSPGQGVEKLFF	TGTGCCAGCTCACCGGGGCAGGGTGTTGAAAAACTGTTTTTT
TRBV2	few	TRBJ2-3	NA	CASSLGVLSDTQYF	TGTGCCAGCTCATTGGGAGTTCTATCGGATACGCAGTATTTT
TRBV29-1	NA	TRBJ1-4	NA	CSVEDEALNEKLFF	TGCAGCGTTGAAGATGAAGCCCTTAATGAAAAACTGTTTTTT
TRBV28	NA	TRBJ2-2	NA	CASLRGARTGELFF	TGTGCCAGCTTAAGGGGCGCGAGGACCGGGGAGCTGTTTTTT
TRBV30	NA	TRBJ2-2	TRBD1	CAWDQGANTGELFF	TGTGCCTGGGATCAGGGGGCGAACACCGGGGAGCTGTTTTTT
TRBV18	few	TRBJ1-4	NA	CASSPKRTGDGEKLFF	TGTGCCAGCTCACCAAAAAGGACCGGGGATGGGGAAAAACTGTTTTTT
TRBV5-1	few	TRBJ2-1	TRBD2	CASRPGTSGGLYNEQFF	TGCGCCAGCAGACCCGGGACTAGCGGCGGGTTGTACAATGAGCAGTTCTTC
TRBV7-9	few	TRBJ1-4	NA	CASSGQGNEKLFF	TGTGCCAGCAGCGGCCAGGGTAATGAAAAACTGTTTTTT
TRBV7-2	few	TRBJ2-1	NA	CASSPRQGYNEQFF	TGTGCCAGCAGCCCCCGGCAGGGGTACAATGAGCAGTTCTTC
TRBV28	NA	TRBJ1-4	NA	CASSFSSNEKLFF	TGTGCCAGCAGTTTTTCCTCGAATGAAAAACTGTTTTTT
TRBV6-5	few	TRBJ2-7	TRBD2	CASRSGGHSYEQYF	TGTGCCAGCAGGTCGGGGGGGCATAGCTACGAGCAGTACTTC
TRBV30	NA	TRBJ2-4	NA	CAWSVGDIQYF	TGTGCCTGGAGTGTAGGGGACATTCAGTACTTC
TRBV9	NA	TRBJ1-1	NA	CASGRSGNTEAFF	TGTGCCAGCGGGAGGTCGGGGAACACTGAAGCTTTCTTT
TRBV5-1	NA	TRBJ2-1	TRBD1	CASSLVWDSNNEQFF	TGCGCCAGCAGCTTGGTGTGGGACAGTAACAATGAGCAGTTCTTC
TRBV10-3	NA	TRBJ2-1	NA	CATRGVAINEQFF	TGTGCCACCAGAGGGGTGGCCATTAATGAGCAGTTCTTC
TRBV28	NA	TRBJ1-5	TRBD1	CASSPTTGVGNQPQHF	TGTGCCAGCAGTCCGACGACAGGGGTGGGAAATCAGCCCCAGCATTTT
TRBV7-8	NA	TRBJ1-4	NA	CARGPRFLPENNEKLFF	TGTGCTCGAGGGCCAAGATTTTTGCCGGAAAATAATGAAAAACTGTTTTTT
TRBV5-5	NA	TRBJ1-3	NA	CASSLSRDSGNTIYF	TGTGCCAGCAGCTTAAGTCGAGACTCTGGAAACACCATATATTTT
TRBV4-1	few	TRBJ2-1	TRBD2	CASSQDPRGEGFHNEQFF	TGCGCCAGCAGCCAAGATCCCCGGGGGGAGGGCTTCCACAATGAGCAGTTCTTC
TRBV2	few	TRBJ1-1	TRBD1	CASGQGRTEAFF	TGTGCCAGCGGACAGGGCCGGACTGAAGCTTTCTTT
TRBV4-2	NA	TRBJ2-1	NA	CASKPTRVAYNEQFF	TGTGCCAGCAAACCAACTCGGGTAGCCTACAATGAGCAGTTCTTC
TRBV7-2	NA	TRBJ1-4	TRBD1	CASSSPGTGVRNF	TGTGCCAGCAGCTCGCCTGGAACAGGGGTCCGAAATTTT
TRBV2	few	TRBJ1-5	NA	CASSIGQVGQPQHF	TGTGCCAGCAGTATTGGGCAGGTCGGACAGCCCCAGCATTTT
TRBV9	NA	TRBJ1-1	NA	CASSVGPGGPGTEAFF	TGTGCCAGCAGCGTAGGGCCCGGAGGCCCGGGCACTGAAGCTTTCTTT
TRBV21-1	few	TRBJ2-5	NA	CASSGTGCLETQYF	TGTGCCAGCAGCGGGACAGGGTGTTTGGAGACCCAGTACTTC
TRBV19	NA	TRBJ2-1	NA	CASSIYSLSYNEQFF	TGTGCCAGTAGTATATACAGTCTGTCCTACAATGAGCAGTTCTTC
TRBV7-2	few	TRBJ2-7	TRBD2	CASSFGLAGDSYEQYF	TGTGCCAGCAGCTTTGGACTAGCGGGGGACTCCTACGAGCAGTACTTC
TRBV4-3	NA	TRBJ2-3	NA	CASSQDRGAPDTQYF	TGCGCCAGCAGCCAAGATCGGGGGGCCCCAGATACGCAGTATTTT
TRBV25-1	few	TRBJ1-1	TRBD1	CASSVDRGNRAFF	TGTGCCAGCAGTGTCGACAGGGGAAACAGAGCTTTCTTT
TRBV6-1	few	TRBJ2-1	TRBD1	CASSEMGQGIGEQFF	TGTGCCAGCAGTGAGATGGGACAGGGAATTGGGGAGCAGTTCTTC
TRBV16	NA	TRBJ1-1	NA	CASSTRSRNTEAFF	TGTGCCAGCAGCACCCGGTCCCGGAACACTGAAGCTTTCTTT
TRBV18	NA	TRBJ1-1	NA	CASSPRDMNTEAFF	TGTGCCAGCTCACCAAGAGACATGAACACTGAAGCTTTCTTT
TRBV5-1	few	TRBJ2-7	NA	CASSLQQDLYEQYF	TGCGCCAGCAGCTTACAGCAAGACCTCTACGAGCAGTACTTC
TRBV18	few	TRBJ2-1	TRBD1	CASSPIRDRGTAEQFF	TGTGCCAGCTCACCTATCCGGGACAGGGGAACCGCTGAGCAGTTCTTC
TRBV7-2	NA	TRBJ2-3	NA	CASSFRGTDTQYF	TGTGCCAGCAGCTTCAGGGGCACAGATACGCAGTATTTT
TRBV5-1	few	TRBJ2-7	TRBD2	CASSAGLASYEQYF	TGCGCCAGCAGCGCCGGACTAGCTTCGTACGAGCAGTACTTC
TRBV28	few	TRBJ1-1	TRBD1	CASSLSISGGNTEAFF	TGTGCCAGCAGCCTATCCATCTCAGGGGGGAACACTGAAGCTTTCTTT
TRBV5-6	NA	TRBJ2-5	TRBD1	CASRGQGGETQYF	TGTGCCAGCAGGGGACAGGGAGGGGAGACCCAGTACTTC
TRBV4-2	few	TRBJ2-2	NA	CASSQGDTTNTGELFF	TGTGCCAGCAGCCAAGGTGACACCACGAACACCGGGGAGCTGTTTTTT
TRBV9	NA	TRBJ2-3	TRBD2	CASESGGGTDTQYF	TGTGCCAGCGAGAGCGGGGGAGGCACAGATACGCAGTATTTT
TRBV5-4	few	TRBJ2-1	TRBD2	CASSFGLADSYNEQFF	TGTGCCAGCAGCTTTGGACTAGCGGATTCCTACAATGAGCAGTTCTTC